The 21 T cell receptor beta chains in this list originate from one sample, sequenced in a study of response to subunit inactivated influenza vaccine. TCRdb re-called the RT-PCR reads with MiXCR, one entry per CDR3 protein. Found here are 150,000 or so distinct CDR3 sequences, about 10% of them singletons; the top ten hold around 40%. The material sequenced was CD8+ T cells sorted from PBMCs, taken around 25 months after vaccination. Receptors originate from a man aged 50 to 69 who received an inactivated influenza vaccine.

Only a few counts were recorded for this clonotype. This chain uses TRBV11-2 with TRBJ2-5, with D perhaps matching TRBD1 (5 bases). Deletions cut 0 bases from V and 7 bases from J, with 9 bases between. There are 13 residues in the CDR3. The germline CDR1 and CDR2 sequences are SGHAT and FQNNGV. In nucleotides, the CDR3 is TGTGCCAGCAGCTTAGACAGGGAAGGGACCCAGTACTTC. As protein: CASSLDREGTQYF.

In its sample, this clonotype was seen many times. This chain connects TRBV30 to TRBJ2-5; weak D call: TRBD1 (5 bases). Germline CDR1 GTSNPN, CDR2 SVGIG (reference sequence). The CDR3 totals 13 residues. The V gene lost 5 bases and the J gene lost 4 bases, with 14 bases spanning the gap. The CDR3 nucleotides read TGTGCCTGGCATCAGGGTCTGGGAGAGACCCAGTACTTC. Translating gives CAWHQGLGETQYF.

This clonotype was observed a handful of times. The chain recombines TRBV6-1 with TRBJ2-5, with D hard to call. V gave up 6 bases and J gave up 1 base, with 12 bases separating them. The V gene's germline CDR1 is MNHNS and CDR2 SASEGT. CDR3 size: 14 residues. The CDR3 nucleotides read TGTGCCAGCAGGCCCGGCGGCAGCCAAGAGACCCAGTACTTC. It codes for CASRPGGSQETQYF.

This chain joins TRBV18 and TRBJ2-3; D may correspond to TRBD1 or TRBD2 (5 bases each). Deletions cut 3 bases from V and 3 bases from J, with 13 bases between. This CDR3 contains 15 residues. Germline CDR1 is KGHSH and CDR2 is LQKENI. For the CDR3, the DNA is TGTGCCAGCTCACCTGGGGGTGTCGGTACAGATACGCAGTATTTT. It specifies CASSPGGVGTDTQYF.

This clonotype was recorded a few times. The chain couples TRBV7-9 to TRBJ2-5, with D perhaps TRBD1 or TRBD2 (5 bases each). The V and J ends lost 1 base and 3 bases respectively, with 9 bases between them. This CDR3 spans 14 amino acids. Germline V gene lookup returns CDR1 SEHNR and CDR2 FQNEAQ (reference sequence). The CDR3 sequence is CASSLGGIKETQYF. The CDR3 DNA reads TGTGCCAGCAGCTTAGGGGGGATCAAAGAGACCCAGTACTTC.

This clonotype has a count of ten or more. CDR3 in amino acids: CASRKLSTSGDFYEQYF. The DNA for the CDR3 is TGTGCCAGCAGAAAACTATCGACTAGCGGGGACTTCTACGAGCAGTACTTC. The rearrangement uses TRBV6-1 and TRBJ2-7, with 11 bases fitting TRBD2. Unmatched junction bases numbered 13, after V lost 6 bases and J lost 3 bases. The germline gives CDR1 MNHNS, CDR2 SASEGT. The CDR3 contains 17 residues.

Ten or more counts support this clonotype. The chain uses TRBV11-2 and TRBJ2-2; 9 bases map to TRBD2. From germline, CDR1 is SGHAT and CDR2 FQNNGV. The junction had 8 bases not matched to a gene; V was cut back by 0 bases and J by 3 bases. The CDR3 totals 18 residues. The CDR3 nucleotides are TGTGCCAGCAGCTTAGATATAGGTCTAGCGGGATACACCGGGGAGCTGTTTTTT. This encodes CASSLDIGLAGYTGELFF.

The chain joins TRBV6-5 to TRBJ2-3; 7 bases are a match to TRBD2. The junction had 4 bases not matched to a gene; V was cut back by 0 bases and J by 1 base. CDR1 is MNHEY and CDR2 is SVGAGI in the germline V gene. The CDR3 consists of 16 residues. The CDR3 protein is CASSYSSLAGTDTQYF. The CDR3 DNA reads as TGTGCCAGCAGTTACTCGAGTCTAGCGGGCACAGATACGCAGTATTTT.

The chain links TRBV10-3 to TRBJ1-1; D is perhaps TRBD1 (6 bases). Deletions cut 2 bases from V and 5 bases from J, with 15 bases between. The CDR3 extends over 15 amino acids. The germline gives CDR1 ENHRY, CDR2 SYGVKD. CDR3: CAISEVTGRGTEAFF. Here the CDR3 DNA reads TGTGCCATCAGTGAGGTCACAGGGCGGGGAACTGAAGCTTTCTTT.

This clonotype was detected only a few times. The chain combines TRBV4-1 with TRBJ2-1, with 7 bases that match TRBD1. The germline gives CDR1 MGHRA, CDR2 YSYEKL. After removal of 4 bases from V and 7 bases from J, the junction contained 7 bases not matched to a gene. This CDR3 is built from 14 residues. The chain's CDR3 is CASSPTVQGNEQFF. CDR3 nucleotide sequence: TGCGCCAGCAGCCCGACGGTACAGGGGAATGAGCAGTTCTTC.

In its sample, this clonotype was seen a few times. The V call is TRBV6-1, the J call TRBJ2-3; D gene uncertain. The V gene lost 8 bases and the J gene lost 0 bases, with 15 bases spanning the gap. The germline V gene has CDR1 MNHNS and CDR2 SASEGT. The length of the CDR3 is 15 residues. This chain's CDR3 is CASSLGGSSTDTQYF. The CDR3 nucleotides read TGTGCCAGCTCCCTGGGTGGCTCTAGCACAGATACGCAGTATTTT.

This clonotype has only a few counts. The rearrangement uses TRBV6-2 or TRBV6-3 and TRBJ2-7; 7 bases line up with TRBD1. The germline V gene has CDR1 MNHEY and CDR2 SVGEGT. The V and J ends lost 5 bases and 5 bases, in that order; junction bases with no gene match: 9. The CDR3 runs 14 residues. CDR3 residues: CASSKQGKMDEQYF. In nucleotides, the CDR3 is TGTGCCAGCAGTAAACAGGGGAAGATGGACGAGCAGTACTTC.

This chain links TRBV4-3 with TRBJ1-1, with no clear D. This CDR3 spans 15 amino acids. The germline gives CDR1 LGHNA, CDR2 YSLEER. V was trimmed by 0 bases and J by 4 bases, leaving 12 bases between them. The CDR3 DNA reads as TGCGCCAGCAGCCAAGATCATGGGTCCGCCACTGAAGCTTTCTTT. This gives the protein CASSQDHGSATEAFF.

In its sample, this clonotype was seen many times. The J gene is TRBJ2-1, the V gene TRBV27; no clear D. Trimming left V 0 bases short and J 3 bases short, with 6 bases between. The CDR3 consists of 14 residues. CDR1 is MNHEY and CDR2 is SMNVEV in the germline V gene (reference sequence). The CDR3 coding sequence is TGTGCCAGCAGTTTATCGACTGGCTACAATGAGCAGTTCTTC. It yields the protein CASSLSTGYNEQFF.

CDR3 protein: CASSLGDSLFYEQYF. For the CDR3, the DNA is TGTGCCAGCAGCTTAGGGGACAGTTTGTTCTACGAGCAGTACTTC. The chain is built from TRBV11-2 and TRBJ2-7; 7 positions match TRBD1. V dropped 1 base and J dropped 3; count of bases not matched to a gene: 6. CDR1 and CDR2 (germline): SGHAT, FQNNGV. This CDR3 spans 15 amino acids.

This clonotype showed up many times. The chain employs TRBV25-1 and TRBJ1-1; D is perhaps TRBD1 (5 bases). Germline-derived CDR1 and CDR2 are MGHDK and SYGVNS. Trimming removed 1 base from V and 5 bases from J, with 11 bases in between. The CDR3 sequence is 14 residues long. The CDR3 reads CASSEWGVGTEAFF. The CDR3 DNA reads as TGTGCCAGCAGTGAATGGGGGGTAGGGACTGAAGCTTTCTTT. The full variable domain, completed using reference TRBV25-1 and TRBJ1-1, is EADIYQTPRYLVIGTGKKITLECSQTMGHDKMYWYQQDPGMELHLIHYSYGVNSTEKGDLSSESTVSRIRTEHFPLTLESARPSHTSQYLCASSEWGVGTEAFFGQGTRLTVV.

This chain links TRBV7-8 with TRBJ2-2, with D uncertain. This CDR3 comprises 16 residues. Germline CDR1 reads SGHVS; CDR2 reads FQNEAQ. V lost 1 base and J lost 0, with 9 bases in between. The CDR3 spells CASSLGPPPNTGELFF. CDR3 sequence (DNA): TGTGCCAGCAGCTTAGGACCCCCCCCGAACACCGGGGAGCTGTTTTTT.

This clonotype turned up a few times. The chain combines TRBV28 with TRBJ2-7; D is unresolved. This CDR3 region has 18 residues. V lost 2 bases, J lost 0 bases, and 20 bases lay in between. Germline lookup yields CDR1 MDHEN and CDR2 SYDVKM. CDR3 loop: CASSLRVGDGESSYEQYF. The CDR3 DNA sequence: TGTGCCAGCAGTTTAAGAGTGGGTGACGGCGAAAGCTCCTACGAGCAGTACTTC.

A few counts support this clonotype. The chain carries TRBV5-5 and TRBJ2-7; D is possibly TRBD2 (5 bases). V was clipped by 0 bases and J by 3 bases, with 19 bases between them. The CDR3 loop spans 17 amino acids. Germline V gives CDR1 SGHKS, CDR2 YYEKEE (reference sequence). This chain's CDR3 is CASSLEDPGFIFYEQYF. The CDR3 region has the DNA TGTGCCAGCAGCTTGGAGGATCCGGGATTCATATTCTACGAGCAGTACTTC.

This clonotype was found many times. The chain employs TRBV4-3 and TRBJ2-7, with a weak D call TRBD1 (5 bases). The CDR3 covers 16 residues. V was shortened by 0 bases and J by 0 bases, with 12 bases between the two germline ends. The germline V gene has CDR1 LGHNA and CDR2 YSLEER. CDR3 amino acids: CASSQDFLGDSYEQYF. The CDR3 DNA is TGCGCCAGCAGCCAAGATTTCCTAGGGGACTCCTACGAGCAGTACTTC.

The table lists this clonotype with a few counts. An end of the junction does not agree with germline; a read error may underlie this. V usage is TRBV12-3 or TRBV12-4 and J usage is TRBJ2-5; 9 nucleotides align to TRBD1. This CDR3 is built from 12 residues. The CDR3 DNA sequence: TGTGCCAGCAGTTTGAGGGGCACAGGGGGCCACTTC. It is translated as CASSLRGTGGHF.